This entry features one T cell receptor (beta chain) sequence. Its antigen remains unidentified. Base quality data are lacking; no much larger clone is found one base away. Trimming costs V 1 base and J 4 bases, and their ends lie 13 bases apart. Spanning cysteine to phenylalanine, the CDR3 consists of 15 amino acids. CDR3 DNA only is kept here, 45 bases in frame from base 1. Reading the germline V gene gives CDR1 MNHNS and CDR2 SASEGT. This sample stems from a study of technical replicates of blood from several donors (TCRdb year 2017). Libraries were prepared through the immunoSEQ multiplex PCR assay. The table was pulled from immuneACCESS by TCRdb, which kept in-frame rearrangements only. Such tables lose some clones; where checked, under half of the loss comes from unresolved V genes, and the rest has no known cause. The sample profile shows around 80,000 clones; 98% of them were found once. Approximately 0.15% of the sample lies in the top ten.

The TCR sequence derives from a human donor in good health. Sequences were obtained from T cells isolated from PBMCs. The rearrangement combines TRBV6-1 with TRBJ2-5; 6 matching bases give a weak D call of TRBD2. The CDR3 amino acid sequence is: CASSEDGGTGETQYF. The nucleotide sequence reads as follows: TGTGCCAGCAGTGAAGATGGGGGGACCGGAGAGACCCAGTACTTC.